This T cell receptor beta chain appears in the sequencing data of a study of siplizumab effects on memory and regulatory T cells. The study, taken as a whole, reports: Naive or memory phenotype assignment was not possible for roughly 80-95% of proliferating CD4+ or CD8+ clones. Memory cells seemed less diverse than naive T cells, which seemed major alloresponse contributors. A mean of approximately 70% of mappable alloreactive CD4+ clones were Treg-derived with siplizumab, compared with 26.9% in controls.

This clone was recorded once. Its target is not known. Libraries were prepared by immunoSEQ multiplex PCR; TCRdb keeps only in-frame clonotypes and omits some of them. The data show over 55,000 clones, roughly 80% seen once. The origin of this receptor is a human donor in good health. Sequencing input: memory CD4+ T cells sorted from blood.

The CDR3 region is CASSDLQVYEQYF. Here the CDR3 DNA reads TGTGCCAGCAGTGATCTACAGGTCTACGAGCAGTACTTC. The chain is built from TRBV25-1 and TRBJ2-7, with D perhaps matching TRBD1 (5 bases). Trimming removed 3 bases at V and 3 bases at J, with 9 bases between. The CDR3 has 13 amino acids. CDR1 and CDR2 (germline): MGHDK, SYGVNS.